What follows is one T cell receptor (beta chain) and its context. Germline V gene sequence: CDR1 MGHRA, CDR2 YSYEKL. The CDR3 length is 17 residues. V lost 0 bases and J lost 5; bases outside the gene matches: 10. This entry comes from a study of blood T cell repertoires in COVID-19. Across the study: Acute and convalescent COVID-19 samples came from the United States, Italy and Spain. The cDNA or gDNA used as material had been derived from T cells, B-cell-depleted T cells, or PBMCs.

Sequenced by immunoSEQ multiplex PCR; TCRdb stores in-frame clones only, minus some. The repertoire holds fewer than 200,000 clones, with approximately 88% as singletons. This receptor was identified in a woman aged 80 or older with active or convalescent COVID-19. This chain links TRBV4-1 with TRBJ2-5; 9 bases agree with TRBD2. The sample was peripheral blood. The CDR3 sequence is CASSQEWELAGAETQYF. CDR3 bases: TGCGCCAGCAGCCAAGAGTGGGAACTAGCGGGTGCCGAGACCCAGTACTTC.